Below, 9 T cell receptor beta chains from the same sample are listed, as sequenced in a study of T cells in Graves' hyperthyroidism and ophthalmopathy. Amplification of TCR beta CDR3 regions was performed using RNA transcripts as template. With the HTBI primer set, the TCR CDR3 went through a first round of RT-PCR. TCRdb analysed the multiplex PCR reads with MiXCR anew, one entry per CDR3 protein. Of 310,000 or so distinct CDR3 sequences in the sample, about 15% are singletons; the top ten hold over 50%. The source material was blood. The receptors were gathered from a woman aged 60-70 years with Graves' ophthalmopathy.

V is TRBV4-2 and J is TRBJ2-5; 9 nucleotides match TRBD2. CDR1 is LGHNA, CDR2 YNFKEQ, per germline. The CDR3 is made up of 15 amino acids. After removal of 10 bases from V and 2 bases from J, the junction contained 11 bases not matched to a gene. The chain's CDR3 is CATASGAIEQETQYF. For the CDR3, the DNA is TGTGCCACCGCTAGCGGGGCCATAGAACAAGAGACCCAGTACTTC.

This clonotype was seen at least ten times. V gene TRBV5-8 combines with J gene TRBJ2-5, with a weak D call TRBD1 (6 bases). The germline V gene encodes CDR1 SGHTS and CDR2 YDEGEE. The V end was cut by 4 bases, the J end by 5 bases, with 15 bases between. The length of the CDR3 is 14 residues. The chain's CDR3 is CASSRNRAVETQYF. CDR3 coding DNA: TGTGCCAGCAGCAGGAACAGGGCGGTGGAGACCCAGTACTTC. Full variable domain (remainder filled in from reference TRBV5-8 and TRBJ2-5): EAGVTQSPTHLIKTRGQQATLRCSPISGHTSVYWYQQALGLGLQFLLWYDEGEERNRGNFPPRFSGRQFPNYSSELNVNALELEDSALYLCASSRNRAVETQYFGPGTRLLVL.

This clonotype was detected many times. V usage is TRBV28 and J usage is TRBJ2-7, with D possibly being TRBD1 (6 bases). Between the trimmed V and J ends, which lost 3 bases and 0 bases, there was a span of 9 bases. From germline, CDR1 is MDHEN and CDR2 SYDVKM. CDR3 length: 14 amino acids. DNA of the CDR3: TGTGCCAGCAGTTTGACAGGTTACTCCTACGAGCAGTACTTC. It is translated as CASSLTGYSYEQYF.

This clonotype was seen repeatedly, ten times or more. The gene calls are TRBV5-1 and TRBJ2-3, with 10 nucleotides matching TRBD2. The CDR3 has 15 amino acids. V lost 5 bases to trimming and J lost 2 bases; unmatched junction nucleotides: 5. CDR1 and CDR2 (germline): SGHRS, YFSETQ. CDR3 residues: CASRHSGGHTDTQYF. The DNA for the CDR3 is TGCGCCAGCAGACATAGCGGGGGGCACACAGATACGCAGTATTTT. Using reference TRBV5-1 and TRBJ2-3 for the parts outside the CDR3, the full variable domain is KAGVTQTPRYLIKTRGQQVTLSCSPISGHRSVSWYQQTPGQGLQFLFEYFSETQRNKGNFPGRFSGRQFSNSRSEMNVSTLELGDSALYLCASRHSGGHTDTQYFGPGTRLTVL.

This clonotype was seen ten or more times. CDR3 nucleotide sequence: TGTGCCAGCAGAAGAAACAGGGGGAAGGATGAAAAACTGTTTTTT. This gives the protein CASRRNRGKDEKLFF. V gene TRBV27 combines with J gene TRBJ1-4, with 8 bases matching TRBD1. The CDR3 consists of 15 residues. Germline trimming cut 6 bases from V and 6 bases from J; bases unmatched to any gene: 9. Germline CDR1 reads MNHEY; CDR2 reads SMNVEV (reference sequence).

This clonotype showed up many times. The chain recombines TRBV18 with TRBJ1-2, with TRBD1 matching over 11 bases. CDR3 length: 15 residues. Trimming at V came to 2 bases and at J to 4 bases, leaving 3 bases not matched to a gene. Germline V gene sequence: CDR1 KGHSH, CDR2 LQKENI. Here the CDR3 DNA reads TGTGCCAGCTCACCAGGACAGGGGGCTGGCTATGGCTACACCTTC. Its translation is CASSPGQGAGYGYTF.

The genes are TRBV7-8 and TRBJ1-2; D is undetermined. The CDR3 is 12 residues long. Germline V gene sequence: CDR1 SGHVS, CDR2 FQNEAQ. The V end lost 5 bases, the J end lost 8 bases, and 12 bases lay between the germline ends. The CDR3 DNA follows: TGTGCCAGCAGCCAAGTATTTGAGGGCTACACCTTC. Protein product: CASSQVFEGYTF.

The genes are TRBV3-1 and TRBJ1-5; 9 bases match TRBD1. J gave up 4 bases and V 3 bases, and 7 bases lay outside the gene matches. Germline V CDR1 and CDR2: LGHDT, YNNKEL (reference sequence). This CDR3 comprises 16 residues. The CDR3 region is CASSHVDRGLNQPQHF. CDR3 DNA: TGTGCCAGCAGCCACGTAGACAGGGGGTTAAATCAGCCCCAGCATTTT.

This clonotype has a count of ten or more. The chain couples TRBV2 to TRBJ1-5, with D uncertain. V was shortened by 4 bases and J by 3 bases, with 7 bases between the two germline ends. This CDR3 spans 13 amino acids. Germline V gene lookup returns CDR1 SNHLY and CDR2 FYNNEI. The CDR3 reads CASSVWANQPQHF. For the CDR3, the DNA is TGTGCCAGCAGTGTGTGGGCCAATCAGCCCCAGCATTTT.